This T cell receptor beta chain was captured by sequencing in a study of T cell responses to AZD1222 COVID-19 vaccine. TCRdb's copy holds only in-frame clones and misses some; the assay was immunoSEQ multiplex PCR. The profile shows 100,000 to 150,000 clones, roughly nine tenths of them singletons. General study findings and limits: Nearly half of unique spike-specific TCRs reportedly avoided B.1.351 and B.1.1.7 mutated regions.

Note on this clone: Antigen specificity is unknown.

The sequencing here drew on peripheral blood, taken on day 0 of AZD1222 vaccination. This TCR derives from an adult in good health.

CDR3 bases: TGTGCCAGCAGCTTTCTGTCATCGGGTGCTCGAAACACCATATATTTT. This encodes CASSFLSSGARNTIYF. J is TRBJ1-3 and V is TRBV7-9, with unresolved D. From germline, CDR1 is SEHNR and CDR2 FQNEAQ (reference sequence). CDR3 length equals 16 residues. Trimming removed 3 bases at V and 5 bases at J, with 17 bases between.